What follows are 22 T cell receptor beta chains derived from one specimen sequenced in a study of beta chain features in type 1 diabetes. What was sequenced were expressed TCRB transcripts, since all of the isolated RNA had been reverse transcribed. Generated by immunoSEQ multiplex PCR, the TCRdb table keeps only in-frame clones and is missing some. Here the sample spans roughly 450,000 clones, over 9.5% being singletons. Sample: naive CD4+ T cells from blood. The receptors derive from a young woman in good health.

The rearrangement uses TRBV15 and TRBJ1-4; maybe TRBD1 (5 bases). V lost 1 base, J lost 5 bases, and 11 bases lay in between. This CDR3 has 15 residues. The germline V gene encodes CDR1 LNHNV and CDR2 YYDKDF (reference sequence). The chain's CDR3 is CATSRAGRTNEKLFF. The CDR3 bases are TGTGCCACCAGCAGAGCGGGGCGGACAAATGAAAAACTGTTTTTT.

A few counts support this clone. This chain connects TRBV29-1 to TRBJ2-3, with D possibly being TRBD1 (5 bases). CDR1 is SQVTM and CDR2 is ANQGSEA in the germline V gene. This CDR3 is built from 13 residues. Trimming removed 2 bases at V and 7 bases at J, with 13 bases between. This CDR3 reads CSVENRRVNTQYF. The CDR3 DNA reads TGCAGCGTTGAAAACAGGCGAGTAAATACGCAGTATTTT.

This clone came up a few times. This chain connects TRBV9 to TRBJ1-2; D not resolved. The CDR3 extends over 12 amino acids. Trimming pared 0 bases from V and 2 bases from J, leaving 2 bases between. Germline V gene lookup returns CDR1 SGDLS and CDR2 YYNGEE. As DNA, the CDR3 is TGTGCCAGCAGCGTAGACAACTATGGCTACACCTTC. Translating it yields CASSVDNYGYTF.

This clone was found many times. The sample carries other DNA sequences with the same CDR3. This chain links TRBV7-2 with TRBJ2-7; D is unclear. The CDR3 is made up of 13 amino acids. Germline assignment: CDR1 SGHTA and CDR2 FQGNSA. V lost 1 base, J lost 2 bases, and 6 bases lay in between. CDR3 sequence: CASSLGRAYEQYV. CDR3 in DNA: TGTGCCAGCAGCTTAGGCCGGGCCTACGAGCAGTACGTC.

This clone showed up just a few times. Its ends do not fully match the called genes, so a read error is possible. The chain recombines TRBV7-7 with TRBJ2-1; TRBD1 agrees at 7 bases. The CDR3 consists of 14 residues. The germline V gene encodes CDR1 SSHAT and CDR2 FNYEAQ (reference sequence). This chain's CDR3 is CASSQGQDYNEQFF. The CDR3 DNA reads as TGTGCTAGCAGCCAAGGACAGGACTACAATGAGCAGTTCTTC.

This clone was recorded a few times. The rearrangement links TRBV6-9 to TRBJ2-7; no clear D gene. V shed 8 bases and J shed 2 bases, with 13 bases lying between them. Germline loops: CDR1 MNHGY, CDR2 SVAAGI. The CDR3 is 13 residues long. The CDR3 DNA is TGTGCCAGCGCCGGACGGTGGACCTACGAGCAGTACGTC. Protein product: CASAGRWTYEQYV.

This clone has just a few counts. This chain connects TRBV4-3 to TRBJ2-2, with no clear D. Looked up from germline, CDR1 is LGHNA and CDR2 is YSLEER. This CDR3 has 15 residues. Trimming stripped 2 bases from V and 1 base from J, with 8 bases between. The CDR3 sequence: CASSQTRLNTGELFF. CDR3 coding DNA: TGCGCCAGCAGCCAAACCCGTTTGAACACCGGGGAGCTGTTTTTT.

This CDR3 is CASSSLSGVDEQYV. CDR3 nucleotides: TGTGCCAGCAGCTCGTTGAGCGGGGTCGACGAGCAGTACGTC. V usage is TRBV11-2 and J usage is TRBJ2-7; 7 nucleotides match TRBD2. In germline, CDR1 is SGHAT, CDR2 FQNNGV. V lost 4 bases to trimming and J lost 5 bases; unmatched junction nucleotides: 8. This CDR3 has 14 residues.

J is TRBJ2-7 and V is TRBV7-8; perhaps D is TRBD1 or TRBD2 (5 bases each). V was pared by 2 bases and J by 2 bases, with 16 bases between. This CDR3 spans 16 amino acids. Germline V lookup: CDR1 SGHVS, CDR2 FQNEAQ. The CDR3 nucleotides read TGTGCCAGCAGCTTACTGTGGGGCAGGAGGACCTACGAGCAGTACGTC. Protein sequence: CASSLLWGRRTYEQYV.

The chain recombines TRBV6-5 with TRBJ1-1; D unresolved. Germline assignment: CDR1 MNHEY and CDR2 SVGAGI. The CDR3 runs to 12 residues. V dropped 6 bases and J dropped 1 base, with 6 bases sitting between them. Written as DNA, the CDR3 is TGTGCCAGCAGCCAAGGGAACACTGAAGCTTTCTTT. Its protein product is CASSQGNTEAFF.

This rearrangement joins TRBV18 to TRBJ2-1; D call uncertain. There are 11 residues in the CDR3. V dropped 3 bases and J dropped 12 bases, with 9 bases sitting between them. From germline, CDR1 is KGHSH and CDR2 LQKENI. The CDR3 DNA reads TGTGCCAGCTCACCCGGTTTCCGGCAGTTCTTC. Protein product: CASSPGFRQFF. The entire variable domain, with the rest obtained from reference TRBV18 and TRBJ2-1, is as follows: NAGVMQNPRHLVRRRGQEARLRCSPMKGHSHVYWYRQLPEEGLKFMVYLQKENIIDESGMPKERFSAEFPKEGPSILRIQQVVRGDSAAYFCASSPGFRQFFGPGTRLTVL.

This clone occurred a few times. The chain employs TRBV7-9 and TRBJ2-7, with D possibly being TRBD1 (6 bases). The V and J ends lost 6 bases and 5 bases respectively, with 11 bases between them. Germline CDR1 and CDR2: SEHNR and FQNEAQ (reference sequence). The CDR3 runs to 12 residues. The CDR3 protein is CASRLQGDEQYF. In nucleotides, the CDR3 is TGTGCCAGCAGGCTACAGGGTGACGAGCAGTACTTC.

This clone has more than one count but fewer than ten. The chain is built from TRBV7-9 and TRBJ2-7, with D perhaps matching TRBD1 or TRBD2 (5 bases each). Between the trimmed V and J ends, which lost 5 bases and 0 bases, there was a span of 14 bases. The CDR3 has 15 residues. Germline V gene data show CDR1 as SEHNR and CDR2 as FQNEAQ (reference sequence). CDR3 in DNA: TGTGCCAGCAGCCCCGGGACGGGAAACTCCTACGAGCAGTACTTC. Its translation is CASSPGTGNSYEQYF.

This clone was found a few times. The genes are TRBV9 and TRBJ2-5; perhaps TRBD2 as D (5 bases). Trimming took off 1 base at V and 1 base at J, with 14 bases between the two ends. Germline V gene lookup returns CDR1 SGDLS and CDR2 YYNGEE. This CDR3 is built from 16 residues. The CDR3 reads CASSVTPFEGQETQYF. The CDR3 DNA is TGTGCCAGCAGCGTAACCCCATTTGAGGGCCAAGAGACCCAGTACTTC. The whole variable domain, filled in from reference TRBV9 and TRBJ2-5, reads DSGVTQTPKHLITATGQRVTLRCSPRSGDLSVYWYQQSLDQGLQFLIQYYNGEERAKGNILERFSAQQFPDLHSELNLSSLELGDSALYFCASSVTPFEGQETQYFGPGTRLLVL.

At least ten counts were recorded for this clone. CDR3 in amino acids: CSVDEGASDTQYF. The CDR3 region has the DNA TGCAGCGTTGATGAAGGGGCATCAGATACGCAGTATTTT. This rearrangement joins TRBV29-1 to TRBJ2-3; tentatively, D is TRBD1 (5 bases). Trimming stripped 3 bases from V and 4 bases from J, with 11 bases between. CDR3 size: 13 residues. Germline V gives CDR1 SQVTM, CDR2 ANQGSEA.

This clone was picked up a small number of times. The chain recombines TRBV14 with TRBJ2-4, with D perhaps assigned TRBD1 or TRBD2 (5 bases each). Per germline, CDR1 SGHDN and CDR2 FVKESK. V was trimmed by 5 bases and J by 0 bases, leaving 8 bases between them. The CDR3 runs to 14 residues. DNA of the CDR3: TGTGCCAGCAGCGAGGGGCTAGCCAAAAACATTCAGTACTTC. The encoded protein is CASSEGLAKNIQYF.

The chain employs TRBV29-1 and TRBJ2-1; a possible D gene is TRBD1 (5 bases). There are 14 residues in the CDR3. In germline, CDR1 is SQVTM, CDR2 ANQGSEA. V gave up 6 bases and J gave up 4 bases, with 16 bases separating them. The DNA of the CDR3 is TGCAGCGTGAAAGATCAGGGCTATTACAATGAGCAGTTCTTC. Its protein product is CSVKDQGYYNEQFF.

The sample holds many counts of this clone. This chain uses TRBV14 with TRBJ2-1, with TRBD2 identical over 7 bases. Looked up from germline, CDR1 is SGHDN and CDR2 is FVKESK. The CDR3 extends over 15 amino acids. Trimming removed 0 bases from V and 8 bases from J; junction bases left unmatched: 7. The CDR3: CASSQETSVFDEQFF. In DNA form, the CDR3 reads TGTGCCAGCAGCCAAGAAACTAGCGTCTTTGATGAGCAGTTCTTC.

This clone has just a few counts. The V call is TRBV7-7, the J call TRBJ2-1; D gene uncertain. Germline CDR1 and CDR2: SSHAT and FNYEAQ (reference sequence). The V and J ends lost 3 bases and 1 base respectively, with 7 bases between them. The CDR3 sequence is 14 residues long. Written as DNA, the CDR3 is TGTGCCAGCAGCTTGGGTACATCCTACAATGAGCAGTTCTTC. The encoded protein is CASSLGTSYNEQFF.

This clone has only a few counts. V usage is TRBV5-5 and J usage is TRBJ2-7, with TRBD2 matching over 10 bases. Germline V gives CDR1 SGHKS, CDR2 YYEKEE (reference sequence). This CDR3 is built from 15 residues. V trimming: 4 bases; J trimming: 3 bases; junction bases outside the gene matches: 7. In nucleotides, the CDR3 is TGTGCCAGCAGCATTGGACTAGCGGAACTCTACGAGCAGTACGTC. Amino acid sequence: CASSIGLAELYEQYV.

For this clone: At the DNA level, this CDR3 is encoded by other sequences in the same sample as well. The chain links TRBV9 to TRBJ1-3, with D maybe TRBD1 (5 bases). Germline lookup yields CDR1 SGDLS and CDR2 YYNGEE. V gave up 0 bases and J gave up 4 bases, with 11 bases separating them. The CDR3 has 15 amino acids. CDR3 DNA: TGTGCCAGCAGCGTAGAGGGACTTTCGGGAAACACCATATATTTT. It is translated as CASSVEGLSGNTIYF.

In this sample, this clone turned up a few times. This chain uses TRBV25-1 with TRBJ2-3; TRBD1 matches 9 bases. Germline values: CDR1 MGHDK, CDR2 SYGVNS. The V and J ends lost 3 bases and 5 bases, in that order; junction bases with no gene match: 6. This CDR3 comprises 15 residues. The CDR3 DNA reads TGTGCCAGCAGTGATCCGGGACAGGGAGGAGATACGCAGTATTTT. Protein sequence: CASSDPGQGGDTQYF.